The 29 T cell receptor beta chains reported below all come from one sample, sequenced in a study of monozygotic twins with inflammatory bowel disease (dated 2019 in TCRdb). The method was 5' RACE. Sequenced on an Illumina HiSeq 2500. Through TCRdb reprocessing, the reads give one entry per CDR3 protein sequence; DNA is omitted. This sample's table carries roughly 200,000 distinct CDR3 sequences. The top ten constitute more than 7.5% of the sample. The source material was blood. These receptors were collected from a human donor with ulcerative colitis or Crohn's disease, or a healthy co-twin of an affected twin (not recorded which).

The genes are TRBV7-9 and TRBJ2-1; the D gene TCRdb calls, TRBD1, cannot be checked with no DNA. The CDR3 spans 16 residues. Per germline, CDR1 SEHNR and CDR2 FQNEAQ (reference sequence). CDR3 sequence reads: CASSSRRWPGGNEQFF.

The genes are TRBV7-2 and TRBJ2-4; TCRdb reports TRBD2, a call that lacks DNA to check it against. The CDR3 runs 16 residues. Germline V CDR1 and CDR2: SGHTA, FQGNSA. This chain's CDR3 is CASSYPAGLAENIQYF.

This chain uses TRBV12-3 or TRBV12-4 with TRBJ2-2; TCRdb designates TRBD1, a call that cannot be tested without DNA. The CDR3 runs 17 residues. CDR3 region: CASSFSRGRGLPGELFF.

The chain recombines TRBV15 with TRBJ2-2; lacking DNA, the TRBD1 call made by TCRdb goes unchecked. The germline V gene encodes CDR1 LNHNV and CDR2 YYDKDF (reference sequence). This CDR3 has 16 residues. CDR3 sequence reads: CATSRDGDTMTGELFF.

J is TRBJ1-1 and V is TRBV12-3 or TRBV12-4. The CDR3 loop spans 12 amino acids. CDR3 residues: CASSFGYTEAFF.

The V and J genes are TRBV7-3 and TRBJ1-6; there is no DNA to check the TCRdb D call of TRBD1. This CDR3 has 15 residues. Per the germline V gene, CDR1 is SGHTA and CDR2 is FQGTGA. CDR3 residues: CASSLTRGSNSPLHF.

The CDR3 here is CASSLGGPRSGNTIYF. This chain joins TRBV7-2 and TRBJ1-3; TCRdb's D gene call, TRBD1, goes unchecked for lack of DNA. Germline-derived CDR1 and CDR2 are SGHTA and FQGNSA. The length of the CDR3 is 16 residues.

The chain uses TRBV7-7 and TRBJ2-7; with no DNA, the TCRdb D assignment of TRBD1 cannot be verified. Looked up from germline, CDR1 is SSHAT and CDR2 is FNYEAQ (reference sequence). The CDR3 contains 14 residues. CDR3 protein: CASSLRMGDDEQYF.

The chain links TRBV3-1 to TRBJ1-2; TCRdb returns TRBD1, unconfirmable since there is no DNA. This CDR3 has 16 amino acids. Germline-derived CDR1 and CDR2 are LGHDT and YNNKEL (reference sequence). CDR3 sequence: CASSQDKGQGGYGYTF. Full variable domain (rest looked up from reference TRBV3-1 and TRBJ1-2): DTAVSQTPKYLVTQMGNDKSIKCEQNLGHDTMYWYKQDSKKFLKIMFSYNNKELIINETVPNRFSPKSPDKAHLNLHINSLELGDSAVYFCASSQDKGQGGYGYTFGSGTRLTVV.

This chain uses TRBV28 with TRBJ2-3; TCRdb names TRBD1, which stays unverified in the absence of DNA. The CDR3 loop spans 14 amino acids. CDR1 and CDR2 from the germline V gene are MDHEN and SYDVKM. The CDR3 is CASSSRGLVHTQYF.

This chain uses TRBV4-3 with TRBJ2-7; TCRdb's assignment of TRBD2 cannot be checked, as there is no DNA. The CDR3 has 13 amino acids. Germline CDR1 and CDR2: LGHNA and YSLEER. The CDR3 is CASSQRGGSEQYF.

This rearrangement joins TRBV12-3 or TRBV12-4 to TRBJ1-5; the TRBD1 assignment by TCRdb is unverifiable without DNA. The CDR3 contains 14 residues. This chain's CDR3 is CASSFGGLNQPQHF.

The rearrangement joins TRBV6-1 to TRBJ2-5; no DNA is available, so the TRBD2 call from TCRdb remains unchecked. The CDR3 is 14 residues long. CDR1 MNHNS and CDR2 SASEGT come from the germline V gene. The CDR3 sequence is CASRASGGKETQYF.

J is TRBJ2-7 and V is TRBV29-1; TCRdb returns TRBD1, unconfirmable since there is no DNA. Germline V gives CDR1 SQVTM, CDR2 ANQGSEA. This CDR3 is 13 amino acids long. CDR3 sequence reads: CSGRQGESYEQYF.

V is TRBV6-5 and J is TRBJ2-3; lacking DNA, the TRBD1 call made by TCRdb goes unchecked. Per the germline V gene, CDR1 is MNHEY and CDR2 is SVGAGI. The CDR3 covers 12 residues. CDR3 protein: CASGQGPDTQYF.

The chain combines TRBV5-1 with TRBJ2-3; TCRdb's D call, TRBD1, is unchecked because there is no DNA. CDR1 is SGHRS and CDR2 is YFSETQ in the germline V gene. This CDR3 is built from 18 residues. Here the CDR3 reads CASSLEPAGARGTDTQYF.

The genes are TRBV25-1 and TRBJ2-7. Germline lookup yields CDR1 MGHDK and CDR2 SYGVNS. This CDR3 is 12 amino acids long. The CDR3 reads CASSENSGEQYF.

The genes are TRBV7-2 and TRBJ2-3; TCRdb's D call, TRBD1, is unchecked because there is no DNA. The CDR3 consists of 14 residues. Germline V gene data show CDR1 as SGHTA and CDR2 as FQGNSA. Here the CDR3 reads CASTSWGVADTQYF.

This sequence joins TRBV6-2 or TRBV6-3 and TRBJ2-1; TCRdb lists TRBD2, though no DNA is available to test this call. There are 15 residues in the CDR3. Germline CDR1 is MNHEY and CDR2 is SVGEGT. CDR3 sequence reads: CASSYSAAGHNEQFF.

The chain carries TRBV5-6 and TRBJ1-5; TCRdb's D gene call, TRBD1, goes unchecked for lack of DNA. Germline CDR1 SGHDT, CDR2 YYEEEE. The CDR3 runs to 15 residues. CDR3 loop: CASSLEGNGGQPQHF.

The J gene is TRBJ2-1, the V gene TRBV7-3; TCRdb's D gene call, TRBD2, goes unchecked for lack of DNA. Germline V gene lookup returns CDR1 SGHTA and CDR2 FQGTGA. This CDR3 has 17 amino acids. CDR3 residues: CASSPWGGSGSYNEQFF.

The gene calls are TRBV3-1 and TRBJ1-5; the TCRdb D gene call, TRBD1, has no DNA to confirm it. Germline V gene lookup returns CDR1 LGHDT and CDR2 YNNKEL (reference sequence). This CDR3 is 13 amino acids long. CDR3 residues: CASSPQGEQPQHF. The full variable domain, rest sourced from reference TRBV3-1 and TRBJ1-5, is DTAVSQTPKYLVTQMGNDKSIKCEQNLGHDTMYWYKQDSKKFLKIMFSYNNKELIINETVPNRFSPKSPDKAHLNLHINSLELGDSAVYFCASSPQGEQPQHFGDGTRLSIL.

This chain connects TRBV7-8 to TRBJ2-7; TCRdb gives TRBD1 as the D gene, but with no DNA this cannot be confirmed. CDR1 is SGHVS, CDR2 FQNEAQ, per germline. This CDR3 comprises 19 residues. The CDR3 region is CASRARGTGTRGSSYEQYF.

The V gene is TRBV10-3, the J gene TRBJ2-7. Per the germline V gene, CDR1 is ENHRY and CDR2 is SYGVKD. CDR3 length: 12 residues. The CDR3 region is CAISENLGEQYF.

The chain uses TRBV20-1 and TRBJ2-3. The length of the CDR3 is 13 residues. Looked up from germline, CDR1 is DFQATT and CDR2 is SNEGSKA (reference sequence). This chain's CDR3 is CSARDSGTDTQYF.

The chain links TRBV7-6 to TRBJ2-3; TCRdb's assignment of TRBD1 cannot be checked, as there is no DNA. This CDR3 contains 17 residues. CDR1 is SGHVS and CDR2 is FNYEAQ in the germline V gene. CDR3 sequence: CASSLEAAGARADTQYF.

The rearrangement uses TRBV6-1 and TRBJ2-1. The CDR3 is 14 amino acids. Germline-derived CDR1 and CDR2 are MNHNS and SASEGT. CDR3 region: CASSLEGSYNEQFF.

The rearrangement joins TRBV10-3 to TRBJ1-2; checking the TCRdb D call of TRBD1 is not possible without DNA. Germline CDR1 is ENHRY and CDR2 is SYGVKD. The CDR3 has 13 residues. The CDR3 protein is CAIGRGQVNGYTF.

The chain couples TRBV6-2 or TRBV6-3 to TRBJ2-7; the TCRdb D gene call, TRBD1, has no DNA to confirm it. Germline V lookup: CDR1 MNHEY, CDR2 SVGEGT. CDR3 size: 12 residues. CDR3 in amino acids: CASGQGGYEQYF.